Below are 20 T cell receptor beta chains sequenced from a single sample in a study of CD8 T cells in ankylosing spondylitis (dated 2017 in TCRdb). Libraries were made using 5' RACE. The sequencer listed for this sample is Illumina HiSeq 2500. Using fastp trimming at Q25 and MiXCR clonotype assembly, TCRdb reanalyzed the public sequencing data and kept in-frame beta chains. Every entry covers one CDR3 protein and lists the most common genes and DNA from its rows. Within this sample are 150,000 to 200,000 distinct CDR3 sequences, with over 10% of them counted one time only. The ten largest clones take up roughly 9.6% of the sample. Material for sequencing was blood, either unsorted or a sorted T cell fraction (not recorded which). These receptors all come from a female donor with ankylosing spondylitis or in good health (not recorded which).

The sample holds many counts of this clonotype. CDR3 sequence reads: CASSQDNTEAFF. Here the CDR3 DNA reads TGTGCCAGCAGCCAAGACAACACTGAAGCTTTCTTT. The chain carries TRBV4-2 and TRBJ1-1; unclear D gene. V shed 0 bases and J shed 2 bases, with 1 base lying between them. This CDR3 is built from 12 residues. From germline, CDR1 is LGHNA and CDR2 YNFKEQ.

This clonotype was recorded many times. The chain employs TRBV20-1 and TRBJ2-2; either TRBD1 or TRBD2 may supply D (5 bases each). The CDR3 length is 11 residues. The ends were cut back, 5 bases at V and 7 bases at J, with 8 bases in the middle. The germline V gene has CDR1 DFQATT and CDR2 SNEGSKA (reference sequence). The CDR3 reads CSAARGGELFF. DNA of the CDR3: TGCAGTGCTGCGAGGGGCGGGGAGCTGTTTTTT.

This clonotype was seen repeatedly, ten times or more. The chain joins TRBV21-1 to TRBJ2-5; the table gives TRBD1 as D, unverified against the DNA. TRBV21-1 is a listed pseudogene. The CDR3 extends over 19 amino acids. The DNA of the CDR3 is TGTGCCAGCAGCAAAACGAGGGGGCGTGATGCGGGACAAAAAGAGACCCAGTACTTC. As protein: CASSKTRGRDAGQKETQYF.

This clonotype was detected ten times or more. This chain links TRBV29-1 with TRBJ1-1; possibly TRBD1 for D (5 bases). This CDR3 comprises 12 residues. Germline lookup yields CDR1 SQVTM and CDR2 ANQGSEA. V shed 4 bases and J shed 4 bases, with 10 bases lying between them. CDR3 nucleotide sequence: TGCAGCGTTGTCTGGGGGACCACTGAAGCTTTCTTT. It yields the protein CSVVWGTTEAFF.

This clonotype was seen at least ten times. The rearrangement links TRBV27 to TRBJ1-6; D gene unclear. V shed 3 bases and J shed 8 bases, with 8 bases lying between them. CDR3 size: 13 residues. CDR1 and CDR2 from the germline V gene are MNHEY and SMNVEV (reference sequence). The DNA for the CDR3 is TGTGCCAGCAGTTTCAGCCAGGATTCACCCCTCCACTTT. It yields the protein CASSFSQDSPLHF.

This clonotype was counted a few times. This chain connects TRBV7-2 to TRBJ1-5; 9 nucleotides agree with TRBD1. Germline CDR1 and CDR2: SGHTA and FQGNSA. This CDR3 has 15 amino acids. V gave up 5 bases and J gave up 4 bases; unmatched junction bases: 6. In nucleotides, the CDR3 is TGTGCCAGCAGCCCCGACAGGGGGGAGAATCAGCCCCAGCATTTT. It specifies CASSPDRGENQPQHF. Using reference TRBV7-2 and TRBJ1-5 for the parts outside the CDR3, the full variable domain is GAGVSQSPSNKVTEKGKDVELRCDPISGHTALYWYRQSLGQGLEFLIYFQGNSAPDKSGLPSDRFSAERTGGSVSTLTIQRTQQEDSAVYLCASSPDRGENQPQHFGDGTRLSIL.

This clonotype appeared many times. CDR3 DNA sequence: TGTGCCAGCAGACCACTCCGGGGAGGAAACACCATATATTTT. It is translated as CASRPLRGGNTIYF. The chain uses TRBV27 and TRBJ1-3; D remains unclear. Trimming removed 6 bases from V and 4 bases from J, with 13 bases in between. This CDR3 region has 14 residues. The V gene's germline CDR1 is MNHEY and CDR2 SMNVEV (reference sequence).

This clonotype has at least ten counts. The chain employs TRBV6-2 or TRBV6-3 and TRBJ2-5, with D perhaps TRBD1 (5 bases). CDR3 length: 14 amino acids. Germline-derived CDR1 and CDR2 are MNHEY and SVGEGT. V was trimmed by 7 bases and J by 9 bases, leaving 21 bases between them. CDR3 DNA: TGTGCCAGCACTCGATGGGGTAGCCCAGGGTCCCAGTACTTC. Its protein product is CASTRWGSPGSQYF.

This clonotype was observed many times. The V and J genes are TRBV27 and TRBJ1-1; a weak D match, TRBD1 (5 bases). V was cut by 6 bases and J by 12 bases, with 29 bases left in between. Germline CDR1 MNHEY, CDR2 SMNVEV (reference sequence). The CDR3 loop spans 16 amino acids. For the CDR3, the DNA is TGTGCCAGCAGCCCCGTCGGGGGTCGCAGAGACGTGAAGACTTTCTTT. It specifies CASSPVGGRRDVKTFF.

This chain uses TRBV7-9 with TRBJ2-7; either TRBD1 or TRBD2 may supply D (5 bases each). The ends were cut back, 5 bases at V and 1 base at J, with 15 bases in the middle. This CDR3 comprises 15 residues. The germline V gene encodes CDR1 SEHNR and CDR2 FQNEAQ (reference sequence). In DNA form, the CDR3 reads TGTGCCAGCAGCCAAGCCGGGGCGACTTCCTACGAGCAGTACTTC. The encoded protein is CASSQAGATSYEQYF.

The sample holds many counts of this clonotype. The CDR3 DNA follows: TGTGCCAGCAGTTTAACGGGGTGGGATTCCTACGAGCAGTACTTC. It codes for CASSLTGWDSYEQYF. V and J are TRBV12-3 or TRBV12-4 and TRBJ2-7; D perhaps matches TRBD2 (5 bases). The V and J ends lost 2 bases and 1 base respectively, with 12 bases between them. The CDR3 totals 15 residues.

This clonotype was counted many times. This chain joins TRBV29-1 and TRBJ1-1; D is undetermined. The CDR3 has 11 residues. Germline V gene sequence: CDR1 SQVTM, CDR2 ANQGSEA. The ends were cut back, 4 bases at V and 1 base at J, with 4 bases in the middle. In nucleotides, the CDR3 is TGCAGCGTTGGGCGGAACACTGAAGCTTTCTTT. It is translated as CSVGRNTEAFF.

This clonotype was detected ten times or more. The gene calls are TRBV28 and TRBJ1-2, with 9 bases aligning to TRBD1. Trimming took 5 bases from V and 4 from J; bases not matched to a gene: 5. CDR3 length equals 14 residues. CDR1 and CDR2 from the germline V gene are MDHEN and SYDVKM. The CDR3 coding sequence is TGTGCCAGCAGTCGTACAGGGGGCGTCTATGGCTACACCTTC. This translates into CASSRTGGVYGYTF.

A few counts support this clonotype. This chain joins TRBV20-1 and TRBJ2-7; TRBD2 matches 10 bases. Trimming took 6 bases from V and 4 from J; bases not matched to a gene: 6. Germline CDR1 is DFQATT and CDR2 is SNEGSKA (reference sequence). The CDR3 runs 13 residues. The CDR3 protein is CSAPGTSVYEQYF. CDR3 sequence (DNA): TGCAGTGCGCCCGGGACTAGCGTATACGAGCAGTACTTC.

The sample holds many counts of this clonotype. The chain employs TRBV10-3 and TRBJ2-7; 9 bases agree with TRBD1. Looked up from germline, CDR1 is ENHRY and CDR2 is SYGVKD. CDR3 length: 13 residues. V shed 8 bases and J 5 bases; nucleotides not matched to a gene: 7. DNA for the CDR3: TGTGCCATCTTGACAGGGGGTTCCAACGAGCAGTACTTC. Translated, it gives CAILTGGSNEQYF.

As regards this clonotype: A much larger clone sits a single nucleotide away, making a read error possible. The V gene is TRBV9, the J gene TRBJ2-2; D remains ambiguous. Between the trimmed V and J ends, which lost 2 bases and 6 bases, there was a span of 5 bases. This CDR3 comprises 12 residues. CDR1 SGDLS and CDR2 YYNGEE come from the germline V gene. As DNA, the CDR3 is TGTGCCAGCAGCGTCTACGCCGGGGAGCTGTTTTTT. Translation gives CASSVYAGELFF.

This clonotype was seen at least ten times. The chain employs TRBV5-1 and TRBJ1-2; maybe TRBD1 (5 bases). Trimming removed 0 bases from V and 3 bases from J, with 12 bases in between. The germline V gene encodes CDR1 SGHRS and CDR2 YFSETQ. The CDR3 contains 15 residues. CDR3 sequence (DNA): TGCGCCAGCAGCTTGGTAGGGGTCCTAGACTATGGCTACACCTTC. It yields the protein CASSLVGVLDYGYTF.

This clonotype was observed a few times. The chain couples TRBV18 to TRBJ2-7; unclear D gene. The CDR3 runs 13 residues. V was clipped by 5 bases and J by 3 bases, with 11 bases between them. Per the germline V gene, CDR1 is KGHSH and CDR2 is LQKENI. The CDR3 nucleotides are TGTGCCAGCTCAGCCTACTCGGACTACGAGCAGTACTTC. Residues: CASSAYSDYEQYF.

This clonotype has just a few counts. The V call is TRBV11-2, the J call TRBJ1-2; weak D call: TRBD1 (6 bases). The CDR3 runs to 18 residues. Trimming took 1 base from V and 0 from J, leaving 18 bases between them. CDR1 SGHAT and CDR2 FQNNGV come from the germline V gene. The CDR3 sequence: CASSLVILRGPPNYGYTF. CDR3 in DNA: TGTGCCAGCAGCTTAGTGATATTGCGGGGGCCGCCTAACTATGGCTACACCTTC.

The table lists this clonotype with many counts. CDR3: CASSLLSEASYTF. In DNA form, the CDR3 reads TGTGCCAGCAGTTTGTTGTCAGAAGCTAGCTACACCTTC. The V gene is TRBV12-3 or TRBV12-4, the J gene TRBJ1-2, with no clear D. V was shortened by 3 bases and J by 9 bases, with 14 bases between the two germline ends. The CDR3 spans 13 residues.